A selection of T cell receptor beta chains follows, all from one sample in a study of blood T cell repertoires in COVID-19. The table came from immunoSEQ multiplex PCR; TCRdb's copy has only in-frame clones and leaves some out. The data show 240,000 or so clones, with 82% seen just once and around 12% held by the top ten. What was sequenced was peripheral blood. These receptor sequences come from a woman aged 55-75 years with active or convalescent COVID-19. Both conserved end residues are part of each CDR3. A D gene is named only where the DNA matches it firmly. Expanded clones get a size class; other rows say once, few or many, or leave the size out.

abundance: few
d_gene: TRBD1
v_gene: TRBV5-4
j_gene: TRBJ2-7
CDR3aa: CASSLRQGPYEQYF
CDR3nt: TGTGCCAGCAGCTTGAGACAGGGCCCCTACGAGCAGTACTTC

abundance: .
d_gene: TRBD1
v_gene: TRBV6-1
j_gene: TRBJ1-5
CDR3aa: CASSGKGGAQGANQPQHF
CDR3nt: TGTGCCAGCAGTGGAAAAGGGGGGGCACAGGGGGCTAATCAGCCCCAGCATTTT

abundance: .
d_gene: .
v_gene: TRBV2
j_gene: TRBJ1-4
CDR3aa: CASRRREKLFF
CDR3nt: TGTGCCAGCAGGAGGAGGGAAAAACTGTTTTTT

abundance: .
d_gene: TRBD1
v_gene: TRBV6-4
j_gene: TRBJ1-6
CDR3aa: CASSEFRGNSPLHF
CDR3nt: TGTGCCAGCAGTGAATTCAGGGGGAATTCACCCCTCCACTTT

abundance: .
d_gene: .
v_gene: TRBV5-1
j_gene: TRBJ1-1
CDR3aa: CASSRPDRQNTEAFF
CDR3nt: TGCGCCAGCAGCAGACCAGACAGGCAGAACACTGAAGCTTTCTTT

abundance: .
d_gene: .
v_gene: TRBV6-2/TRBV6-3
j_gene: TRBJ2-2
CDR3aa: CASTPRGPNTGELFF
CDR3nt: TGTGCCAGCACCCCGCGGGGACCGAACACCGGGGAGCTGTTTTTT

abundance: .
d_gene: TRBD2
v_gene: TRBV27
j_gene: TRBJ2-1
CDR3aa: CASTFGTSGYNEQFF
CDR3nt: TGTGCCAGCACTTTCGGGACTAGCGGATACAATGAGCAGTTCTTC

abundance: .
d_gene: TRBD2
v_gene: TRBV6-5
j_gene: TRBJ2-7
CDR3aa: CASSPISGGAYEQYF
CDR3nt: TGTGCCAGCAGTCCGATTAGCGGGGGGGCCTACGAGCAGTACTTC

abundance: .
d_gene: TRBD1
v_gene: TRBV29-1
j_gene: TRBJ1-2
CDR3aa: CSVKGRQGSYGYTF
CDR3nt: TGCAGCGTCAAGGGGAGACAGGGTTCTTATGGCTACACCTTC

abundance: .
d_gene: .
v_gene: TRBV30
j_gene: TRBJ1-2
CDR3aa: CAWDAMHSLRYTF
CDR3nt: TGTGCCTGGGACGCCATGCACAGTCTACGCTACACCTTC

abundance: few
d_gene: .
v_gene: TRBV7-2
j_gene: TRBJ2-7
CDR3aa: CASSLAGTGGFYEQYF
CDR3nt: TGTGCCAGCAGCTTAGCCGGGACTGGCGGGTTTTACGAGCAGTACTTC